The 29 T cell receptor beta chains below were found in one sample sequenced in a study of T cells in Graves' hyperthyroidism and ophthalmopathy. What was amplified from RNA transcripts were TCR beta CDR3 regions. The TCR CDR3 was amplified in a first-round RT-PCR using the HTBI primer set. Each CDR3 protein is one row after TCRdb ran MiXCR on the multiplex PCR reads. The repertoire holds some 500,000 distinct CDR3 sequences, with under 15% as singletons. Material: blood. The receptors come from a woman in her late teens or twenties with Graves' hyperthyroidism.

This clonotype was detected many times. Relative to the germline gene, one junction end is altered; a read error may explain this. This chain connects TRBV30 to TRBJ2-5, with 7 bases matching TRBD1. Germline V gene lookup returns CDR1 GTSNPN and CDR2 SVGIG (reference sequence). This CDR3 has 13 amino acids. CDR3 amino acids: CAGRGQAASLSYF. CDR3 coding DNA: TGTGCCGGGAGAGGACAGGCGGCCTCACTTTCATACTTC.

This clonotype has just a few counts. CDR3 amino acids: CAISGGQLEAFF. CDR3 in DNA: TGTGCCATCAGTGGCGGGCAGCTCGAAGCTTTCTTT. The chain is built from TRBV10-3 and TRBJ1-1; D is unresolved. The CDR3 has 12 amino acids. Trimming removed 4 bases from V and 8 bases from J, with 11 bases in between. In germline, CDR1 is ENHRY, CDR2 SYGVKD.

The chain links TRBV6-1 to TRBJ2-1; TRBD2 matches 7 bases. J gave up 1 base and V 4 bases, and 4 bases lay outside the gene matches. Per the germline V gene, CDR1 is MNHNS and CDR2 is SASEGT. The CDR3 spans 15 residues. CDR3 in DNA: TGTGCCAGCAGTGGCGGGAGTGGGTCCTACAATGAGCAGTTCTTC. Amino acids: CASSGGSGSYNEQFF.

This clonotype was observed once. J is TRBJ2-7 and V is TRBV14; 8 bases match TRBD2. Germline CDR1 and CDR2: SGHDN and FVKESK. CDR3 length equals 15 residues. The V gene end was trimmed by 4 bases and the J gene end by 3 bases; junction bases not matched to a gene: 8. The CDR3 spells CASSPGDGRVYEQYF. In DNA, the CDR3 is TGTGCCAGCAGCCCAGGAGACGGGAGGGTCTACGAGCAGTACTTC. Variable domain in full (rest from reference TRBV14 and TRBJ2-7): EAGVTQFPSHSVIEKGQTVTLRCDPISGHDNLYWYRRVMGKEIKFLLHFVKESKQDESGMPNNRFLAERTGGTYSTLKVQPAELEDSGVYFCASSPGDGRVYEQYFGPGTRLTVT.

This clonotype was seen ten or more times. The V gene is TRBV30, the J gene TRBJ2-7, with a possible D match to TRBD2 (5 bases). V dropped 4 bases and J dropped 3 bases, with 16 bases sitting between them. The V gene's germline CDR1 is GTSNPN and CDR2 SVGIG (reference sequence). The CDR3 has 14 residues. The CDR3 is CAWNTLASNYEQYF. The CDR3 DNA reads TGTGCCTGGAACACTTTAGCGTCTAACTACGAGCAGTACTTC. Filled out from reference TRBV30 and TRBJ2-7, the complete variable domain reads SQTIHQWPATLVQPVGSPLSLECTVEGTSNPNLYWYRQAAGRGLQLLFYSVGIGQISSEVPQNLSASRPQDRQFILSSKKLLLSDSGFYLCAWNTLASNYEQYFGPGTRLTVT.

This chain uses TRBV12-3 or TRBV12-4 with TRBJ1-2; 10 bases fit TRBD1. With 1 base clipped from V and 8 bases from J, the junction kept 4 bases outside the gene matches. CDR3 length equals 14 residues. The CDR3 bases are TGTGCCAGCAGTTTAGTGGGGACAGGGGCGGGCTACACCTTC. It yields the protein CASSLVGTGAGYTF.

The rearrangement uses TRBV5-8 and TRBJ1-1, with a tentative D call TRBD1 (5 bases). Germline V lookup: CDR1 SGHTS, CDR2 YDEGEE. The germline V and J ends were trimmed by 4 bases and 0 bases, with 10 bases remaining between them. This CDR3 is built from 14 residues. The CDR3 nucleotides read TGTGCCAGCAGCACAGGACAACTGAACACTGAAGCTTTCTTT. This translates into CASSTGQLNTEAFF.

The V call is TRBV6-5, the J call TRBJ2-7; 8 nucleotides line up with TRBD2. The germline V gene has CDR1 MNHEY and CDR2 SVGAGI. V was pared by 0 bases and J by 3 bases, with 7 bases of the junction left unmatched. The CDR3 is made up of 16 amino acids. In DNA form, the CDR3 reads TGTGCCAGCAGTTACTCGCTTAGCGGGATAGTCTACGAGCAGTACTTC. Its translation is CASSYSLSGIVYEQYF.

This clonotype was counted between two and nine times. The rearrangement joins TRBV10-3 to TRBJ1-6; 9 bases are a match to TRBD1. The trim removed 10 bases at V and 7 bases at J, leaving 11 bases unmatched. This CDR3 contains 15 residues. CDR1 and CDR2 (germline): ENHRY, SYGVKD. The CDR3 reads CATQQGQGQNSPLHF. The CDR3 bases are TGTGCCACCCAACAGGGACAGGGTCAAAATTCACCCCTCCACTTT.

This clonotype was seen ten or more times. The chain carries TRBV20-1 and TRBJ2-3, with 8 bases identical to TRBD1. The ends lost 3 bases at V and 2 bases at J; junction bases unmatched: 7. The CDR3 contains 15 residues. The germline CDR1 and CDR2 sequences are DFQATT and SNEGSKA (reference sequence). DNA of the CDR3: TGCAGTGCTAGCGGCTCAGGGGGCGTCACAGATACGCAGTATTTT. This sequence encodes CSASGSGGVTDTQYF.

V and J are TRBV4-1 and TRBJ1-5; D uncertain. Trimming took off 0 bases at V and 9 bases at J, with 15 bases between the two ends. The CDR3 is made up of 15 amino acids. Germline V gene lookup returns CDR1 MGHRA and CDR2 YSYEKL. The CDR3 sequence: CASSQEPVTPTPQHF. The CDR3 bases are TGCGCCAGCAGCCAAGAGCCCGTCACCCCTACGCCCCAGCATTTT.

The sample holds many counts of this clonotype. The rearrangement uses TRBV11-2 and TRBJ2-1, with D uncertain. V shed 1 base and J shed 7 bases, with 11 bases lying between them. The CDR3 runs to 14 residues. Germline CDR1 reads SGHAT; CDR2 reads FQNNGV. DNA for the CDR3: TGTGCCAGCAGCTTAGGTAGCCACTTAAATGAGCAGTTCTTC. It translates to CASSLGSHLNEQFF.

At least ten counts were recorded for this clonotype. The chain carries TRBV18 and TRBJ2-1; D unresolved. Germline-derived CDR1 and CDR2 are KGHSH and LQKENI. This CDR3 has 16 amino acids. V lost 3 bases and J lost 6, with 18 bases in between. Here the CDR3 DNA reads TGTGCCAGCTCACCGCAGTTAATCCTGTTAGTCAATGAGCAGTTCTTC. Protein product: CASSPQLILLVNEQFF.

This chain connects TRBV10-3 to TRBJ1-5, with TRBD1 matching over 8 bases. Germline V gene data show CDR1 as ENHRY and CDR2 as SYGVKD. The J segment lost 6 bases and the V segment lost 0 bases, leaving 4 bases of the junction unmatched. The CDR3 is 15 residues long. The CDR3: CAISESTGAGQPQHF. For the CDR3, the DNA is TGTGCCATCAGTGAGTCGACAGGGGCCGGTCAGCCCCAGCATTTT.

This clonotype was detected many times. V is TRBV2 and J is TRBJ1-1; tentative D call: TRBD1 (6 bases). This CDR3 spans 14 amino acids. V was trimmed by 6 bases and J by 5 bases, leaving 16 bases between them. CDR1 and CDR2 from the germline V gene are SNHLY and FYNNEI. The CDR3 sequence is CASRGQGKWTEAFF. The CDR3 nucleotides read TGTGCCAGCAGGGGCCAGGGGAAGTGGACTGAAGCTTTCTTT.

This clonotype occurred many times. V gene TRBV27 combines with J gene TRBJ1-1; D is ambiguous. This CDR3 is 12 amino acids long. The germline V gene encodes CDR1 MNHEY and CDR2 SMNVEV (reference sequence). Trimming took 2 bases from V and 8 from J, leaving 9 bases between them. This chain's CDR3 is CASSLMGGEAFF. DNA for the CDR3: TGTGCCAGCAGTTTAATGGGTGGAGAAGCTTTCTTT.

This clonotype was found many times. The chain recombines TRBV27 with TRBJ2-7, with 8 bases identical to TRBD2. This CDR3 is built from 15 residues. The junction had 9 bases not matched to a gene; V was cut back by 5 bases and J by 3 bases. CDR1 is MNHEY and CDR2 is SMNVEV in the germline V gene (reference sequence). DNA of the CDR3: TGTGCCAGCAGTCCGGGCGGGGGGACCCTCTACGAGCAGTACGTC. It translates to CASSPGGGTLYEQYV.

There are many counts of this clonotype. The genes are TRBV3-1 and TRBJ2-7, with 7 bases matching TRBD1. The CDR3 consists of 13 residues. CDR1 is LGHDT and CDR2 is YNNKEL in the germline V gene (reference sequence). The V and J ends lost 6 bases and 6 bases, in that order; junction bases with no gene match: 8. CDR3 residues: CASRNWTGSEQYF. CDR3 DNA: TGTGCCAGCAGAAATTGGACAGGAAGCGAGCAGTACTTC.

This clonotype showed up just a few times. The chain is built from TRBV7-9 and TRBJ2-1, with TRBD1 identical over 10 bases. This CDR3 is 14 amino acids long. Germline CDR1 and CDR2: SEHNR and FQNEAQ (reference sequence). V shed 5 bases and J 10 bases; nucleotides not matched to a gene: 8. CDR3 DNA: TGTGCCAGCAGCAGTGGGGACAGGGGAAGGGAGCAGTTCTTC. Its translation is CASSSGDRGREQFF.

This clonotype was seen many times. V and J are TRBV19 and TRBJ2-2; 9 bases map to TRBD1. The CDR3 totals 14 residues. The germline CDR1 and CDR2 sequences are LNHDA and SQIVND (reference sequence). The V and J ends lost 8 bases and 4 bases, in that order; junction bases with no gene match: 5. This CDR3 is CASRDRVITGELFF. Here the CDR3 DNA reads TGTGCCAGTCGGGACAGGGTAATCACCGGGGAGCTGTTTTTT.

This clonotype was detected many times. The rearrangement joins TRBV19 to TRBJ2-5, with TRBD2 identical over 8 bases. Germline V gene data show CDR1 as LNHDA and CDR2 as SQIVND (reference sequence). Trimming cost V 5 bases and J 3 bases; bases outside gene matches: 5. This CDR3 is built from 14 residues. The CDR3, as DNA: TGTGCCAGTAGTTCTCCGGGACTAGAAGAGACCCAGTACTTC. This translates into CASSSPGLEETQYF.

Many counts were recorded for this clonotype. The V call is TRBV14, the J call TRBJ2-2; D possibly corresponds to TRBD2 (6 bases). The ends were cut back, 0 bases at V and 1 base at J, with 21 bases in the middle. Germline loops: CDR1 SGHDN, CDR2 FVKESK. The CDR3 sequence is 20 residues long. DNA for the CDR3: TGTGCCAGCAGCCAAGAATGGGGAAAGAAACGGGAGAGGAACACCGGGGAGCTGTTTTTT. Its translation: CASSQEWGKKRERNTGELFF.

Ten or more counts support this clonotype. V is TRBV18 and J is TRBJ2-7; no definite D call. This CDR3 has 12 amino acids. Per the germline V gene, CDR1 is KGHSH and CDR2 is LQKENI. The V gene lost 3 bases and the J gene lost 5 bases, with 8 bases spanning the gap. The CDR3 bases are TGTGCCAGCTCACCGTCAGGAGACGAGCAGTACTTC. Its translation: CASSPSGDEQYF.

V gene TRBV7-9 combines with J gene TRBJ1-1, with D perhaps TRBD1 (5 bases). V lost 3 bases to trimming and J lost 0 bases, with 11 bases between them. The CDR3 is 15 amino acids. Germline CDR1 is SEHNR and CDR2 is FQNEAQ (reference sequence). The CDR3 DNA follows: TGTGCCAGCAGCTTTCCTCAGGGCTTGAACACTGAAGCTTTCTTT. Translation: CASSFPQGLNTEAFF.

This clonotype was picked up many times. The chain employs TRBV7-9 and TRBJ1-6, with D perhaps matching TRBD1 (6 bases). The CDR3 contains 13 residues. V was shortened by 5 bases and J by 8 bases, with 10 bases between the two germline ends. Germline CDR1 is SEHNR and CDR2 is FQNEAQ (reference sequence). CDR3: CASSARTDSPLHF. The DNA of the CDR3 is TGTGCCAGCAGCGCCCGGACAGATTCACCCCTCCACTTT.

This rearrangement joins TRBV5-1 to TRBJ2-4, with 9 bases lining up with TRBD2. This CDR3 contains 19 residues. Germline V CDR1 and CDR2: SGHRS, YFSETQ. The ends lost 1 base at V and 0 bases at J; junction bases unmatched: 11. Written as DNA, the CDR3 is TGCGCCAGCAGCTTGTCCTTTCTAGCGGGGCCCCTAGCCAAAAACATTCAGTACTTC. Protein: CASSLSFLAGPLAKNIQYF.

This clonotype was seen a handful of times. The chain has TRBV5-1 and TRBJ2-3, with 9 bases identical to TRBD2. Germline assignment: CDR1 SGHRS and CDR2 YFSETQ. CDR3 length: 15 amino acids. The V segment lost 0 bases and the J segment 4 bases; nucleotides outside the gene matches: 3. The CDR3 is CASSLARGRADTQYF. The CDR3 DNA is TGCGCCAGCAGCTTGGCGCGCGGGAGGGCAGATACGCAGTATTTT.

This chain uses TRBV20-1 with TRBJ2-5; TRBD2 agrees at 9 bases. Trimming removed 7 bases from V and 4 bases from J; junction bases left unmatched: 13. The CDR3 runs to 15 residues. Germline values: CDR1 DFQATT, CDR2 SNEGSKA (reference sequence). The CDR3 loop is CSVLLASGVGETQYF. DNA of the CDR3: TGCAGTGTGTTGTTGGCTAGCGGGGTGGGAGAGACCCAGTACTTC.

This clonotype has a handful of counts. The V call is TRBV19, the J call TRBJ2-1, with 9 bases fitting TRBD2. The V gene's germline CDR1 is LNHDA and CDR2 SQIVND (reference sequence). The CDR3 has 14 residues. The ends lost 7 bases at V and 7 bases at J; junction bases unmatched: 8. CDR3 sequence (DNA): TGTGCCAGTACCCAGGGACTAGCCGTTAATGAGCAGTTCTTC. Its protein is CASTQGLAVNEQFF.